The TCR beta chain under discussion was sequenced for a study of control samples from healthy donors and cancer patients. Measured with immunoSEQ multiplex PCR; TCRdb has only the in-frame clones, and not every one. The repertoire holds approximately 69,000 clones, with approximately 89% as singletons. The germline V gene encodes CDR1 LGHDT and CDR2 YNNKEL (reference sequence). The J segment lost 4 bases and the V segment lost 4 bases, leaving 1 base of the junction unmatched. This CDR3 is built from 12 residues. The sequence came from a man aged 60 to 75 with colorectal cancer. The chain links TRBV3-1 (or the pseudogene TRBV3-2) to TRBJ2-7; 7 bases are shared with TRBD1. The sequencing sample was made of PBMCs. Here the CDR3 reads CASSRDSYEQYF. The DNA for the CDR3 is TGTGCCAGCAGCCGGGACAGTTACGAGCAGTACTTC.